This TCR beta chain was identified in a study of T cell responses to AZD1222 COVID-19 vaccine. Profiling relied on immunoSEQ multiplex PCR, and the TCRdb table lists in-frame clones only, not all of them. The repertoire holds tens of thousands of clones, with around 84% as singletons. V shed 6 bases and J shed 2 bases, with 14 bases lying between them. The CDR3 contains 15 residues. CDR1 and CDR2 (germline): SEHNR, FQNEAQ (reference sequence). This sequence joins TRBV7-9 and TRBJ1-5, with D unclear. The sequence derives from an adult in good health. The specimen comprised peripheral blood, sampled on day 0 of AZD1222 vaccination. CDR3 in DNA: TGTGCCAGCAGTTCCTCGGGGAGAGGCAATCAGCCCCAGCATTTT. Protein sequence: CASSSSGRGNQPQHF.